Listed below are T cell receptor beta chains from one sample, sequenced in a study of T cell responses to AZD1222 COVID-19 vaccine. This table comes from immunoSEQ multiplex PCR, and its TCRdb copy is limited to in-frame clones, with some not included. Here the sample spans about 130,000 clones, 93% being singletons. The sample here was peripheral blood, taken on day 0 of AZD1222 vaccination. The receptors stem from an adult in good health. Each CDR3 is given with its conserved first and last residue. Fields, in order: clone size, D gene, J gene, V gene, CDR3 DNA, CDR3 protein. D genes are given only for firm matches. Size tells how often a clone was seen (once, few, many) or the class of an expanded clone, and some rows leave it out.

abundance: .; d_gene: TRBD2; j_gene: TRBJ2-7; v_gene: TRBV5-1; CDR3nt: TGCGCCAGCAGCTTGGGACTAGCGGGGTTCTACGAGCAGTACTTC; CDR3aa: CASSLGLAGFYEQYF
abundance: .; d_gene: .; j_gene: TRBJ1-1; v_gene: TRBV13; CDR3nt: TGTGCCAGCAGCGTCAATCCGGGTTCGAACACTGAAGCTTTCTTT; CDR3aa: CASSVNPGSNTEAFF
abundance: .; d_gene: .; j_gene: TRBJ2-7; v_gene: TRBV7-2; CDR3nt: TGTGCCAGCAGCTCGACACGCCGGGGATTCTATCCCACCTACGAGCAGTACTTC; CDR3aa: CASSSTRRGFYPTYEQYF
abundance: .; d_gene: .; j_gene: TRBJ1-2; v_gene: TRBV10-3; CDR3nt: TGTGCCACCGGAGCCTCGGGAAGATATGGCTACACCTTC; CDR3aa: CATGASGRYGYTF
abundance: .; d_gene: .; j_gene: TRBJ1-6; v_gene: TRBV12-3/TRBV12-4; CDR3nt: TGTGCCAGCGGGACGGCACAGGGTTCACCCCTCCACTTT; CDR3aa: CASGTAQGSPLHF
abundance: .; d_gene: TRBD2; j_gene: TRBJ2-1; v_gene: TRBV12-5; CDR3nt: TGTGCTAGTGGTTTGGCTAGCGGGGGGTACAATGAGCAGTTCTTC; CDR3aa: CASGLASGGYNEQFF
abundance: .; d_gene: .; j_gene: TRBJ2-5; v_gene: TRBV5-1; CDR3nt: TGCGCCAGCAGCCCGACCGGTCGCCAAGAGACCCAGTACTTC; CDR3aa: CASSPTGRQETQYF
abundance: .; d_gene: .; j_gene: TRBJ1-1; v_gene: TRBV4-1; CDR3nt: TGCGCCAGCAGCCCGGGACCGAACTTGAACACTGAAGCTTTCTTT; CDR3aa: CASSPGPNLNTEAFF
abundance: .; d_gene: .; j_gene: TRBJ1-3; v_gene: TRBV5-1; CDR3nt: TGCGCCAGCAGCTTTAGCGCCGACTCTGGAAACACCATATATTTT; CDR3aa: CASSFSADSGNTIYF
abundance: .; d_gene: .; j_gene: TRBJ2-7; v_gene: TRBV19; CDR3nt: TGTGCCAGTAGTCCCCTTCTATACTACGAGCAGTACTTC; CDR3aa: CASSPLLYYEQYF
abundance: .; d_gene: .; j_gene: TRBJ1-4; v_gene: TRBV12-3/TRBV12-4; CDR3nt: TGTGCCAGCAGTTTATTTTTTGGCGAAAAACTGTTTTTT; CDR3aa: CASSLFFGEKLFF
abundance: once; d_gene: TRBD1; j_gene: TRBJ2-7; v_gene: TRBV18; CDR3nt: TGTGCCAGCTCCGCCGGGACAGGGACCTACGAGCAGTACTTC; CDR3aa: CASSAGTGTYEQYF
abundance: .; d_gene: .; j_gene: TRBJ2-1; v_gene: TRBV14; CDR3nt: TGTGCCAGCAGCCAGTGGACACTTACCTACAATGAGCAGTTCTTC; CDR3aa: CASSQWTLTYNEQFF
abundance: .; d_gene: .; j_gene: TRBJ2-7; v_gene: TRBV5-8; CDR3nt: TGTGCCAGCTGGGACCGGGACACTGACTACGAGCAGTACTTC; CDR3aa: CASWDRDTDYEQYF
abundance: .; d_gene: .; j_gene: TRBJ1-1; v_gene: TRBV7-9; CDR3nt: TGTGCCAGCGAAGGGGCGGGGGACACTGAAGCTTTCTTT; CDR3aa: CASEGAGDTEAFF
abundance: .; d_gene: .; j_gene: TRBJ1-2; v_gene: TRBV5-5; CDR3nt: TGTGCCAGCAGCTTGGCAGGGAGAGGTTATGGCTACACCTTC; CDR3aa: CASSLAGRGYGYTF
abundance: many; d_gene: .; j_gene: TRBJ1-5; v_gene: TRBV19; CDR3nt: TGTGCCAGTGGGCCAACTTATAGCAATCAGCCCCAGCATTTT; CDR3aa: CASGPTYSNQPQHF